The 9 T cell receptor beta chains given below trace back to one sample, sequenced in a study of blood T cells in healthy people across ages. Using a J-beta primer mix together with a sample-barcoded 5' primer, a second PCR was run for 7 to 11 cycles. In TCRdb, the 5' RACE reads were re-called with MiXCR into one record per CDR3 protein. The sample lists some 1.6 million distinct CDR3 sequences; approximately 32% were seen once. The sample consisted of blood. These receptors all come from a woman in her 30s in good health.

This clonotype has just a few counts. J is TRBJ2-5 and V is TRBV18; D remains ambiguous. The CDR3 runs 14 residues. The germline gives CDR1 KGHSH, CDR2 LQKENI. V dropped 4 bases and J dropped 0 bases, with 9 bases sitting between them. The CDR3 nucleotides read TGTGCCAGCTCACGGAGAGGTAACCAAGAGACCCAGTACTTC. Its translation is CASSRRGNQETQYF.

This sequence joins TRBV9 and TRBJ2-1; D gene uncertain. Trimming stripped 4 bases from V and 9 bases from J, with 14 bases between. This CDR3 spans 13 amino acids. The V gene's germline CDR1 is SGDLS and CDR2 YYNGEE. The DNA of the CDR3 is TGTGCCAGCAGCCCCCGGGCTTCCCCTGAGCAGTTCTTC. Amino acid sequence: CASSPRASPEQFF.

The sample holds a few counts of this clonotype. This could be a read error, since a much larger clone is one nucleotide away. This chain joins TRBV15 and TRBJ2-1; 8 bases line up with TRBD2. The germline V gene has CDR1 LNHNV and CDR2 YYDKDF (reference sequence). The CDR3 spans 14 residues. With V trimmed by 6 bases and J by 5 bases, 6 bases remained unmatched. This CDR3 is CATSRLASNNEQFF. Here the CDR3 DNA reads TGTGCCACCAGTCGACTAGCGTCCAACAATGAGCAGTTCTTC.

The chain recombines TRBV7-9 with TRBJ2-7, with D possibly being TRBD1 (6 bases). The germline CDR1 and CDR2 sequences are SEHNR and FQNEAQ (reference sequence). The CDR3 runs to 12 residues. The CDR3 DNA reads as TGTGCAGTCGTGGGGGCCGGGAACGAGCAGTACTTC. Protein sequence: CAVVGAGNEQYF.

The chain uses TRBV29-1 and TRBJ2-3, with D possibly being TRBD1 or TRBD2 (6 bases each). Germline V gene lookup returns CDR1 SQVTM and CDR2 ANQGSEA. V was pared by 7 bases and J by 7 bases, with 18 bases between. CDR3 length: 13 residues. This CDR3 is CSADGGGPNTQYF. CDR3 DNA: TGCAGCGCTGATGGTGGGGGGCCGAATACGCAGTATTTT.

The J gene is TRBJ2-5, the V gene TRBV6-2 or TRBV6-3; TRBD2 aligns across 13 bases. Germline assignment: CDR1 MNHEY and CDR2 SVGEGT. The ends lost 4 bases at V and 3 bases at J; junction bases unmatched: 5. The CDR3 is 16 amino acids. The CDR3 region is CASSFSGLAGEETQYF. CDR3 nucleotides: TGTGCCAGCAGTTTCTCCGGACTAGCGGGAGAAGAGACCCAGTACTTC.

V usage is TRBV6-1 and J usage is TRBJ1-2, with no clear D. The CDR3 extends over 14 amino acids. V lost 2 bases and J lost 4, with 11 bases in between. Germline loops: CDR1 MNHNS, CDR2 SASEGT. The CDR3 DNA follows: TGTGCCAGCAGTGAAATGGCGACGACCTATGGCTACACCTTC. Translating it yields CASSEMATTYGYTF.

The V call is TRBV28, the J call TRBJ2-1; D gene uncertain. V was pared by 11 bases and J by 0 bases, with 14 bases between. Looked up from germline, CDR1 is MDHEN and CDR2 is SYDVKM. The CDR3 extends over 14 amino acids. The CDR3 here is CAWSSENSYNEQFF. The CDR3 coding sequence is TGTGCCTGGTCGTCGGAAAACTCCTACAATGAGCAGTTCTTC.

The chain combines TRBV5-1 with TRBJ2-3, with TRBD2 identical over 7 bases. V lost 1 base and J lost 1; bases outside the gene matches: 3. Germline V lookup: CDR1 SGHRS, CDR2 YFSETQ. This CDR3 spans 15 amino acids. The CDR3 loop is CASSLREARTDTQYF. In nucleotides, the CDR3 is TGCGCCAGCAGCTTGCGGGAGGCTCGCACAGATACGCAGTATTTT.